This T cell receptor beta chain originates from a study of blood T cell repertoires in COVID-19. Study-level background: Sample material is recorded as cDNA or gDNA derived from T cells, B-cell-depleted T cells, or PBMCs.

The age range of participants was about 18 to 95 years, with residence in around 22 US areas. Donors in Cohort 3 who had recovered were those with two negative PCRs, healthcare professional clearance, or resolution of their symptoms. In the source study's methods: Reference gene primer amplification gave estimated nucleated cell counts. Data came from immunoSEQ multiplex PCR; TCRdb stores just in-frame clones and leaves some out. V and J calls and clone size come straight from that table; D and trimming were deduced from the DNA. The sample lists some 320,000 clones; about 89% were seen once. This CDR3 is 15 amino acids long. With 5 bases clipped from V and 5 bases from J, the junction kept 10 bases outside the gene matches. Germline V gives CDR1 SGHDT, CDR2 YYEEEE.

The TCR sequence derives from a man aged 55 to 70 who had recovered from COVID-19. The sequencing sample was made of PBMCs or T cells enriched from blood (not recorded which). The chain couples TRBV5-6 to TRBJ1-2, with 9 bases that match TRBD1. CDR3 coding DNA: TGTGCCAGCAGGCAGTTGACAGGGGGTCGGTATGGCTACACCTTC. The encoded protein is CASRQLTGGRYGYTF.